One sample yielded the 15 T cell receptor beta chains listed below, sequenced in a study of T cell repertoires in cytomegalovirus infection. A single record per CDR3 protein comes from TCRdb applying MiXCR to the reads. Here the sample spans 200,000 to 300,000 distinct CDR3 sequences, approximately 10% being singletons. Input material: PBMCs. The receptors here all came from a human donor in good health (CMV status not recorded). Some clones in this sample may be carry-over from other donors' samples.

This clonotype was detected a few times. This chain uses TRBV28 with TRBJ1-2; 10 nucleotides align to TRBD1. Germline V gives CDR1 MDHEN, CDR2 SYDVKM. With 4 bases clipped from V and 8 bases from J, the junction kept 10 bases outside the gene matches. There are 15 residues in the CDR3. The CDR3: CASSSYEGTGDGYTF. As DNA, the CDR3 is TGTGCCAGCAGTTCTTACGAAGGGACAGGGGACGGCTACACCTTC.

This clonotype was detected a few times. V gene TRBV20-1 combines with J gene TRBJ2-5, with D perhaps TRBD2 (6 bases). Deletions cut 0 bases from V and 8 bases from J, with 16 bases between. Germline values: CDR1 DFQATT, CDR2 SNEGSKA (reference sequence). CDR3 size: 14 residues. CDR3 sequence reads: CSARDPGVTTTQYF. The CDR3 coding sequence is TGCAGTGCTAGAGATCCGGGGGTCACAACAACCCAGTACTTC.

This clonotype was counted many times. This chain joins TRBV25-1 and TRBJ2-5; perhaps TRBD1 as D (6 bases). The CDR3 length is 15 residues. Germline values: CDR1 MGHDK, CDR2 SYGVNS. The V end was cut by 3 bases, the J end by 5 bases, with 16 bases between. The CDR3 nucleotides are TGTGCCAGCAGTGACCCCTCAGGGGCAGGGGAGACCCAGTACTTC. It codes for CASSDPSGAGETQYF.

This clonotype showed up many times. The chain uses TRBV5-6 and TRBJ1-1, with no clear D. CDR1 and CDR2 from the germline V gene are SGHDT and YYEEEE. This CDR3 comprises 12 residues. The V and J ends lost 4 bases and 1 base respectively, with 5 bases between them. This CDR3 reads CASSIWNTEAFF. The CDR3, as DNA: TGTGCCAGCAGCATTTGGAACACTGAAGCTTTCTTT.

CDR3 in DNA: TGCAGCGTTACTAGCGGTAACACAGATACGCAGTATTTT. This gives the protein CSVTSGNTDTQYF. This chain joins TRBV29-1 and TRBJ2-3; 8 nucleotides match TRBD2. The CDR3 extends over 13 amino acids. J gave up 2 bases and V 5 bases, and 3 bases lay outside the gene matches. CDR1 is SQVTM and CDR2 is ANQGSEA in the germline V gene.

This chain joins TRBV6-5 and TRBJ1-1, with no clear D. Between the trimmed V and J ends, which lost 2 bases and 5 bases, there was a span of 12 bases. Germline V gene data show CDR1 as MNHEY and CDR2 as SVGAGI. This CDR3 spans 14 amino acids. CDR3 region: CASSYGGRETEAFF. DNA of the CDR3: TGTGCCAGCAGTTACGGTGGACGGGAAACTGAAGCTTTCTTT.

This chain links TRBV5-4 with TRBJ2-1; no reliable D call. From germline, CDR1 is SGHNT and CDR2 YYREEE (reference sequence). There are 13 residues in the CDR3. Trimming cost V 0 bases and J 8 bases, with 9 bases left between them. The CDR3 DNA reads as TGTGCCAGCAGCTTGGAGGCCTGGGATGAGCAGTTCTTC. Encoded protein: CASSLEAWDEQFF.

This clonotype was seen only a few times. This chain's CDR3 is CASSRDGQGSTEAFF. CDR3 coding DNA: TGTGCCAGCTCCCGCGATGGACAGGGCTCCACTGAAGCTTTCTTT. The V gene is TRBV18, the J gene TRBJ1-1; 8 bases line up with TRBD1. The V and J ends lost 6 bases and 4 bases, in that order; junction bases with no gene match: 10. The CDR3 loop spans 15 amino acids. Per the germline V gene, CDR1 is KGHSH and CDR2 is LQKENI.

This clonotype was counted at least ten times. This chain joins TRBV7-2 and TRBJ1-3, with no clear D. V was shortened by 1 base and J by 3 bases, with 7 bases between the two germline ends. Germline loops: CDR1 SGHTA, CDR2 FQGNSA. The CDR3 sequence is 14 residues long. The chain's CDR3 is CASSLGYIGNTIYF. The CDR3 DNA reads TGTGCCAGCAGCTTAGGATATATTGGAAACACCATATATTTT.

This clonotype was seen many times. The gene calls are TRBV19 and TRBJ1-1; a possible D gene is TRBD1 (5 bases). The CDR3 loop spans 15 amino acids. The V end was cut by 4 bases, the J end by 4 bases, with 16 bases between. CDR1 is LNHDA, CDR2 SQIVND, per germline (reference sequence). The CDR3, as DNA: TGTGCCAGTAGTAGCCTTGGCAGGGCAGGCACTGAAGCTTTCTTT. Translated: CASSSLGRAGTEAFF.

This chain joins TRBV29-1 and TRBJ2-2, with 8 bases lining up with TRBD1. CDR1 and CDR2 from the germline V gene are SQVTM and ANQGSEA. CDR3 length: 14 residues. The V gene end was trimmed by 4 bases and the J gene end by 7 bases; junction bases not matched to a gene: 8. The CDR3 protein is CSVVGQASHGELFF. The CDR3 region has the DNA TGCAGCGTTGTGGGACAGGCATCCCACGGGGAGCTGTTTTTT.

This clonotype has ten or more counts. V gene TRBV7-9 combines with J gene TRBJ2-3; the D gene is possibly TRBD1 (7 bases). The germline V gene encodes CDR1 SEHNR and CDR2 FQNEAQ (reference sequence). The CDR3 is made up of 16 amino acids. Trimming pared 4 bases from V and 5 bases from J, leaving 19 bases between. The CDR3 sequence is CASSSQGGQRGDTQYF. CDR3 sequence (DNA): TGTGCCAGCAGCTCCCAGGGGGGTCAGAGGGGAGATACGCAGTATTTT.

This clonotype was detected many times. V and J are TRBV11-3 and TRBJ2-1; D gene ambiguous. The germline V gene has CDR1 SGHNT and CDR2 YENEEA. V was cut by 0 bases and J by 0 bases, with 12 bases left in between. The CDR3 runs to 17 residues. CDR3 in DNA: TGTGCCAGCAGCTTAGATCTTACCATCCGCTCCTACAATGAGCAGTTCTTC. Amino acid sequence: CASSLDLTIRSYNEQFF. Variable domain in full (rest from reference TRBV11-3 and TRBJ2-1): EAGVVQSPRYKIIEKKQPVAFWCNPISGHNTLYWYLQNLGQGPELLIRYENEEAVDDSQLPKDRFSAERLKGVDSTLKIQPAELGDSAVYLCASSLDLTIRSYNEQFFGPGTRLTVL.

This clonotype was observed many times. In DNA, the CDR3 is TGTGCCAGCTCACCGGAGACAGGGGGCCATAATTCACCCCTCCACTTT. Translated, it gives CASSPETGGHNSPLHF. The rearrangement links TRBV18 to TRBJ1-6; 10 bases are a match to TRBD1. The V segment lost 3 bases and the J segment 5 bases; nucleotides outside the gene matches: 4. The CDR3 spans 16 residues. Germline V gene sequence: CDR1 KGHSH, CDR2 LQKENI. The variable domain in full, completed from reference TRBV18 and TRBJ1-6, reads NAGVMQNPRHLVRRRGQEARLRCSPMKGHSHVYWYRQLPEEGLKFMVYLQKENIIDESGMPKERFSAEFPKEGPSILRIQQVVRGDSAAYFCASSPETGGHNSPLHFGNGTRLTVT.

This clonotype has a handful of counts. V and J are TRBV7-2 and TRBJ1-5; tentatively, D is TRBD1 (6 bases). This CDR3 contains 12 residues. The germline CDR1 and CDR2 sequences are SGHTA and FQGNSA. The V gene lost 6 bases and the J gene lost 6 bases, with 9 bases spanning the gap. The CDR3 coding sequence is TGTGCCAGCAGTTTCAGGGGTCAGCCCCAGCATTTT. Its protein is CASSFRGQPQHF. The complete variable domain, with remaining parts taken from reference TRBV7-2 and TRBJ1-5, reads GAGVSQSPSNKVTEKGKDVELRCDPISGHTALYWYRQSLGQGLEFLIYFQGNSAPDKSGLPSDRFSAERTGGSVSTLTIQRTQQEDSAVYLCASSFRGQPQHFGDGTRLSIL.